Considering frequency, the clone carrying this T cell receptor (beta chain) is medium-sized. Its antigen is still unknown. This specimen comes from a study of human CD8 memory T cell subsets. Study-wide results and caveats: It was suggested by Chao1 estimates that stem-like memory T cells were more diverse than precursor exhausted T cells.

UMI-labeled 5' RACE generated the TCR beta libraries. TCRdb reanalyzed the 5' RACE reads and collapses them to one entry per CDR3 protein, without DNA. In all, the sample yields about 10,000 distinct CDR3 sequences. Germline CDR1 SGHRS, CDR2 YFSETQ. The CDR3 extends over 14 amino acids. Memory CD8+ T cells of the stem-like type (TSTEM) were CCR7+ PD-1- TIGIT-. Duplicate vials of around 150,000 sorted CD8+ T cells per subset supplied the RNA. Material: CD8+ stem-like memory T cells (TSCM and TCM) sorted from PBMCs. As for subset: stem-like memory CD8 T cells (TSTEM), CCR7+ PD-1- TIGIT-. This sequence originates from a human donor in good health. The chain carries TRBV5-1 and TRBJ2-1; lacking DNA, the TRBD2 call made by TCRdb goes unchecked. CDR3: CASRLAGGYNEQFF.